This T cell receptor beta chain was sequenced in a study of T cell responses to AZD1222 COVID-19 vaccine. Study-wide findings and caveats: Spike-specific TCR breadth and depth were elevated following two AZD1222 doses. CD4 TCRs covered the whole spike, strongest at regions 160-218 and 743-854. The donors showed a predominance of white British ancestry and of females, with possible underestimation of clonal diversity. After the peak T cell response, and only then, were repertoires sampled.

Sequencing used immunoSEQ multiplex PCR; TCRdb keeps in-frame clones, though not all of them. The repertoire includes fewer than 150,000 clones, about 92% of them detected once, and approximately 5.1% sits in the top ten. As to this clone: The antigen is not known.

Sample: peripheral blood, taken 28 days after the second AZD1222 dose. The receptor was derived from an adult who received the AZD1222 COVID-19 vaccine.

The CDR3 is CASSQKREGARFF. DNA of the CDR3: TGTGCCAGCAGCCAAAAGAGGGAGGGGGCTCGGTTCTTC. The chain is built from TRBV12-3 or TRBV12-4 and TRBJ2-1; perhaps D is TRBD1 or TRBD2 (7 bases each). The CDR3 extends over 13 amino acids. With 6 bases removed from V and 15 bases from J, the gap between germline ends came to 21 bases.